This T cell receptor (beta chain) came from a study of a mutant IDH1 vaccine in newly diagnosed glioma. Study-level background: Treated patients showed a male proportion of about 62%, a female proportion of around 40%, and a mean age of 40.4 years. The V12 visit happened in week 35, and the V13 visit happened in week 47.

Assay used: immunoSEQ multiplex PCR; TCRdb lists only in-frame clones, some missing. The top ten clones hold approximately 4.5% of a sample with about 54,000 clones, less than 90% of them seen once. The time point denotes: week 35, safety follow-up. A single vaccine dose contained 300 ug of mutant IDH1 20-mer peptide, and topical imiquimod was used with it. Astrocytomas that were new, WHO grade 3 or 4, IDH1-mutant and ATRX-lost were present in the donors. Note on this clone: Its antigen is unknown.

The length of the CDR3 is 16 residues. Trimming stripped 4 bases from V and 0 bases from J, with 15 bases between. Looked up from germline, CDR1 is SGHDN and CDR2 is FVKESK. This sample comprised PBMCs, obtained from a glioma patient whose treatment included an IDH1 peptide vaccine. The sequence was obtained from a woman younger than 30 with glioma. The rearrangement uses TRBV14 and TRBJ1-2; a possible D gene is TRBD1 (5 bases). This chain's CDR3 is CASSRFGGRSNYGYTF. In nucleotides, the CDR3 is TGTGCCAGCAGCCGTTTTGGGGGGAGATCTAACTATGGCTACACCTTC.